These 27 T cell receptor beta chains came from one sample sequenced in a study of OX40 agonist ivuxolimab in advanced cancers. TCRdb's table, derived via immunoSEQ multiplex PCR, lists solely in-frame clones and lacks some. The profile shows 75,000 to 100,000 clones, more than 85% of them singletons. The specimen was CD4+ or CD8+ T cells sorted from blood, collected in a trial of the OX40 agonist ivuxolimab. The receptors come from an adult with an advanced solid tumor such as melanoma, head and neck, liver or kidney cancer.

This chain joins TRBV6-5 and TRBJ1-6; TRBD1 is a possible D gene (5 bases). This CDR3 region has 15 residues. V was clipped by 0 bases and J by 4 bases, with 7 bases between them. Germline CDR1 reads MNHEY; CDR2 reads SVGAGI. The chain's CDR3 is CASSYSEGYNSPLHF. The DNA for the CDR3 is TGTGCCAGCAGTTACTCGGAGGGGTATAATTCACCCCTCCACTTT.

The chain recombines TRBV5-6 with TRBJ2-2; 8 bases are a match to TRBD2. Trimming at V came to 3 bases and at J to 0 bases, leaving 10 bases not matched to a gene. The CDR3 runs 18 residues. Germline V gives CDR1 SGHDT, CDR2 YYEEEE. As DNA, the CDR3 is TGTGCCAGCAGCTGGCAGTTAGCGGGGAAGGCGAACACCGGGGAGCTGTTTTTT. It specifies CASSWQLAGKANTGELFF.

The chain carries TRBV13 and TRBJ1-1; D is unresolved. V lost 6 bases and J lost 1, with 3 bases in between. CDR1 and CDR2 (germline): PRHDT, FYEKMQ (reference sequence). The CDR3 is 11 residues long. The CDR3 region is CASSRNTEAFF. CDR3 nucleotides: TGTGCCAGCAGTCGGAACACTGAAGCTTTCTTT. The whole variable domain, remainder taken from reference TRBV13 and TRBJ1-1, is AAGVIQSPRHLIKEKRETATLKCYPIPRHDTVYWYQQGPGQDPQFLISFYEKMQSDKGSIPDRFSAQQFSDYHSELNMSSLELGDSALYFCASSRNTEAFFGQGTRLTVV.

The CDR3 reads CASSSGGYEQYF. CDR3 in DNA: TGTGCCAGCAGCTCGGGAGGGTACGAGCAGTACTTC. V gene TRBV5-4 combines with J gene TRBJ2-7, with 8 positions matching TRBD2. Unmatched junction bases numbered 0, after V lost 3 bases and J lost 4 bases. This CDR3 contains 12 residues. Germline V gives CDR1 SGHNT, CDR2 YYREEE (reference sequence).

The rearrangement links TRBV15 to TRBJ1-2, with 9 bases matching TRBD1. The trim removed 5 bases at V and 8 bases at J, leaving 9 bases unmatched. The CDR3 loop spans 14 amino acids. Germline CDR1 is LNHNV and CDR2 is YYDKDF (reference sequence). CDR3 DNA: TGTGCCACCAGCGGCCCCGGGACAGGGAAAGGCTACACCTTC. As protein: CATSGPGTGKGYTF.

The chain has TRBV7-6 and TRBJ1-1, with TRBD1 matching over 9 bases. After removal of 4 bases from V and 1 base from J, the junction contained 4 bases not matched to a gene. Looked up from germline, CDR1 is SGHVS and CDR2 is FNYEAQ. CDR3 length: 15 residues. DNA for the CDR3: TGTGCCAGCAGCTCGGGACAGGGAAGGAACACTGAAGCTTTCTTT. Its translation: CASSSGQGRNTEAFF.

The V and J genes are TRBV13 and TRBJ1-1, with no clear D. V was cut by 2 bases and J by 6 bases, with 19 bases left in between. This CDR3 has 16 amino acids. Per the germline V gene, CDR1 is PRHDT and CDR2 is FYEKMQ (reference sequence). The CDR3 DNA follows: TGTGCCAGCAGCTTACCCTCAGAGATGGAGTCCCCTGAAGCTTTCTTT. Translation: CASSLPSEMESPEAFF.

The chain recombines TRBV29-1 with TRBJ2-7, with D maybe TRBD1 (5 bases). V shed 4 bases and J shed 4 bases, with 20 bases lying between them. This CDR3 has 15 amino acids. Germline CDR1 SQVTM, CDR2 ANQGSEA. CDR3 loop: CSVVGSRVSDYEQYF. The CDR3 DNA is TGCAGCGTTGTAGGGTCCAGGGTCTCCGATTACGAGCAGTACTTC.

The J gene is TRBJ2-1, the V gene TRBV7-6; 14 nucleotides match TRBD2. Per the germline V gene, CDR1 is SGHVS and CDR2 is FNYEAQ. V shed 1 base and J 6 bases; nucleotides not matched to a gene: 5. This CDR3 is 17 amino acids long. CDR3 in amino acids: CASSLGTTSGRANEQFF. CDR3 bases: TGTGCCAGCAGCTTAGGAACGACTAGCGGGAGGGCCAATGAGCAGTTCTTC.

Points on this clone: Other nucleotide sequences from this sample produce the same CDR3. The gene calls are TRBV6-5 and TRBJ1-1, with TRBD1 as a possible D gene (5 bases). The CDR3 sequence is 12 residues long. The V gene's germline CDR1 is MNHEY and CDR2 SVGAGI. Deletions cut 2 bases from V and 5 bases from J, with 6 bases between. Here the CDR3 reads CASSYAGTEAFF. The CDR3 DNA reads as TGTGCCAGCAGTTACGCAGGGACTGAAGCTTTCTTT.

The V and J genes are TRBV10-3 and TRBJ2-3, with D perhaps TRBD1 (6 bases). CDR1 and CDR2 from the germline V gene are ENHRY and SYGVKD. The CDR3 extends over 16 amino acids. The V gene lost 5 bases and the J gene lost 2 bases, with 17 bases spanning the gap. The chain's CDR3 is CAISWMGHGITDTQYF. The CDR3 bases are TGTGCCATCAGTTGGATGGGACACGGGATCACAGATACGCAGTATTTT.

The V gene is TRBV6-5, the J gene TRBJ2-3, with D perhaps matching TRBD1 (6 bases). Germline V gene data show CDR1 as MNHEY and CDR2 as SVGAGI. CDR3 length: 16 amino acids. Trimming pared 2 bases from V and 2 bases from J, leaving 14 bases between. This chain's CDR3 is CASSYTRDIYTDTQYF. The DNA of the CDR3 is TGTGCCAGCAGTTACACCAGGGACATTTACACAGATACGCAGTATTTT.

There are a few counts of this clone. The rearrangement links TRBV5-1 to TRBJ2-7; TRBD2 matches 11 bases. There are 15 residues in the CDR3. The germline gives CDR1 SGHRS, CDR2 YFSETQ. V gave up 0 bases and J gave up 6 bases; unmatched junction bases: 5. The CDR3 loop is CASSLEVAGGFEQYF. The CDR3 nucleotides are TGCGCCAGCAGCTTGGAGGTAGCGGGGGGGTTCGAGCAGTACTTC.

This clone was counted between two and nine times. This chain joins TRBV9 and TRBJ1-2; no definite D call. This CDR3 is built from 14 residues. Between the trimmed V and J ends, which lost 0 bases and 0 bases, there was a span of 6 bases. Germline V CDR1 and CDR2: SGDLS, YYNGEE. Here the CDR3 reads CASSVATTNYGYTF. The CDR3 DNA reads TGTGCCAGCAGCGTAGCTACGACTAACTATGGCTACACCTTC.

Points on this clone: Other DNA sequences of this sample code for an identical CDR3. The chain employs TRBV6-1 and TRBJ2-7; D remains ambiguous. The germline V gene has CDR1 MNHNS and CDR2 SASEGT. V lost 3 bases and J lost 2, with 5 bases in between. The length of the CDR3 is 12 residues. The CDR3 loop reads CASSEGTYEQYF. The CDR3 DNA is TGTGCCAGCAGTGAGGGCACCTACGAGCAGTACTTC.

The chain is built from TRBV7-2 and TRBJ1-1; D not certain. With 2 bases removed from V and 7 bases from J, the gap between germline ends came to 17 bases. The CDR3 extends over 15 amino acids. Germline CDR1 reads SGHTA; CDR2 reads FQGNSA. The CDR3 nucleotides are TGTGCCAGCAGCTTACTCCTGCCCGGACGAGATGAAGCTTTCTTT. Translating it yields CASSLLLPGRDEAFF.

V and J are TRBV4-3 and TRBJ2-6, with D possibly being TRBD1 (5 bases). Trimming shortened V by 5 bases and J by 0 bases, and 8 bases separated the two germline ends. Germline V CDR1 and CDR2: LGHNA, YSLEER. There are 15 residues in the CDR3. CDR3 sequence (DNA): TGCGCCAGCAGCGTACAGGACTCTGGGGCCAACGTCCTGACTTTC. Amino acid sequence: CASSVQDSGANVLTF.

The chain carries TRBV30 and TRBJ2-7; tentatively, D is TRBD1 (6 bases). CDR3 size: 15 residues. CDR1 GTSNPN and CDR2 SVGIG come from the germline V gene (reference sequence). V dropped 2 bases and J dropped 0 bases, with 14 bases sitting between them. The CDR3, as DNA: TGTGCCTGGAGTTGGGGGCCCGCGAGCTCCTACGAGCAGTACTTC. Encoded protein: CAWSWGPASSYEQYF. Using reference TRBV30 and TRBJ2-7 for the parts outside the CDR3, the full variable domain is SQTIHQWPATLVQPVGSPLSLECTVEGTSNPNLYWYRQAAGRGLQLLFYSVGIGQISSEVPQNLSASRPQDRQFILSSKKLLLSDSGFYLCAWSWGPASSYEQYFGPGTRLTVT.

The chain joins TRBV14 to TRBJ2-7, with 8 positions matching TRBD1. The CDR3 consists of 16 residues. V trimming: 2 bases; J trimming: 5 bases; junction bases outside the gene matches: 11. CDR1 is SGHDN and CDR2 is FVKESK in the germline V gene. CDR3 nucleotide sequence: TGTGCCAGCAGCCAAAACCGTCGGACAGGGTACCACGAGCAGTACTTC. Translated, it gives CASSQNRRTGYHEQYF.

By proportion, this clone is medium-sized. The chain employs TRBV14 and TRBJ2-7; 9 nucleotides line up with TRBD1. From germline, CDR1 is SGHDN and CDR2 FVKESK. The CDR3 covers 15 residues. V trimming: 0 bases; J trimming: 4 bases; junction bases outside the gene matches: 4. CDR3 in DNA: TGTGCCAGCAGCCAAGACCTGGGACAGGGATACGAGCAGTACTTC. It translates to CASSQDLGQGYEQYF.

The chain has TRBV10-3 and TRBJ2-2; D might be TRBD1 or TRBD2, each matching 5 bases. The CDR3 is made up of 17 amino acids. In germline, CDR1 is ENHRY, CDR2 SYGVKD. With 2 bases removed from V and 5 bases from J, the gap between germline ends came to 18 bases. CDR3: CAISEEGPGTGTGELFF. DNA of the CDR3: TGTGCCATCAGTGAGGAGGGACCAGGAACGGGAACCGGGGAGCTGTTTTTT.

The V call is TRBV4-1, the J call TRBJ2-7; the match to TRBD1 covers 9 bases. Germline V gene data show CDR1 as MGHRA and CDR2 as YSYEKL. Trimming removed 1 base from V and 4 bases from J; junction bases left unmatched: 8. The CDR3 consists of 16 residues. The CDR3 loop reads CASSQGTDRGTYEQYF. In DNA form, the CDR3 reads TGCGCCAGCAGCCAAGGTACTGACAGGGGGACTTACGAGCAGTACTTC.

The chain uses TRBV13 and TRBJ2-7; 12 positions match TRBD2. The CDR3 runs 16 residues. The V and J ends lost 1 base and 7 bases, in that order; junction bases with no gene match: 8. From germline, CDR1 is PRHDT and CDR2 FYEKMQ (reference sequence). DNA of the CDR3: TGTGCCAGCAGCTTAGTACTGGGACTAGCGGGCGGGGAGCAGTACTTC. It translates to CASSLVLGLAGGEQYF.

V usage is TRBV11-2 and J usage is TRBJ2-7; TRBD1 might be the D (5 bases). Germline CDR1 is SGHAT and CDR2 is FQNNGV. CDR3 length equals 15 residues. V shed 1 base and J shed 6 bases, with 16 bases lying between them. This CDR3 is CASSLVPRQSTEQYF. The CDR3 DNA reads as TGTGCCAGCAGCTTAGTTCCCCGACAGTCCACCGAGCAGTACTTC.

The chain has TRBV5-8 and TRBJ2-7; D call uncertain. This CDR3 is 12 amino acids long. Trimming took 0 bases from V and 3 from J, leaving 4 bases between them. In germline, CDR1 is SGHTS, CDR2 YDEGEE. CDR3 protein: CASSLGDYEQYF. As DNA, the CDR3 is TGTGCCAGCAGCTTGGGGGACTACGAGCAGTACTTC.

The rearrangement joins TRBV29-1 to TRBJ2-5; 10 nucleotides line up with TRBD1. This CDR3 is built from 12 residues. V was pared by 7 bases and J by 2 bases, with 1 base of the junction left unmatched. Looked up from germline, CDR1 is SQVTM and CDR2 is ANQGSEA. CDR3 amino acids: CSADRGQETQYF. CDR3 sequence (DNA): TGCAGCGCGGACAGGGGGCAAGAGACCCAGTACTTC.

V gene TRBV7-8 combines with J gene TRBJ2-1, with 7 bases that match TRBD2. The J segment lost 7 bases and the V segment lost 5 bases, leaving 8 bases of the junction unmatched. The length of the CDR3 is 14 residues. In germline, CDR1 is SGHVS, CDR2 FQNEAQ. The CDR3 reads CASSPLGTKNEQFF. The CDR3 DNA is TGTGCCAGCAGCCCCCTCGGGACTAAGAATGAGCAGTTCTTC.